This T cell receptor beta chain originates from a study of shared clonotypes between healthy human individuals. Produced via immunoSEQ multiplex PCR; TCRdb's table is partial and in-frame only. The top ten clones hold over 1.5% of a sample with roughly 2,000,000 clones, about 93% of them seen once. In the naive CD8 group, cells lacked CD45RO and were positively selected for CCR7, so terminally differentiated effector memory CD45RA+ cells were left out. V was clipped by 4 bases and J by 0 bases, with 10 bases between them. The CDR3 runs to 15 residues. The germline V gene encodes CDR1 LNHDA and CDR2 SQIVND (reference sequence).

Sequencing was done on a sample of naive CD8+ T cells from PBMCs. The V call is TRBV19, the J call TRBJ1-5; D not certain. The source of this sequence is a man between 18 and 35 years old in good health. Some clones in this sample may be carry-over from other donors' samples. The CDR3: CASSTAVYSNQPQHF. The CDR3 nucleotides read TGTGCCAGTAGTACAGCAGTGTATAGCAATCAGCCCCAGCATTTT. The variable domain in full, completed from reference TRBV19 and TRBJ1-5, reads DGGITQSPKYLFRKEGQNVTLSCEQNLNHDAMYWYRQDPGQGLRLIYYSQIVNDFQKGDIAEGYSVSREKKESFPLTVTSAQKNPTAFYLCASSTAVYSNQPQHFGDGTRLSIL.